This is a list of T cell receptor beta chains from one sample in a study of blood T cell repertoires in COVID-19. Some clones are missing from TCRdb's copy, which holds only in-frame ones; the method was immunoSEQ multiplex PCR. The sample includes approximately 150,000 clones, 79% of them seen just once. The sequencing input was PBMCs or T cells enriched from blood (not recorded which). The source of these receptors is a woman in her 70s in a cohort exposed to, infected with or recovered from COVID-19 (not recorded which). Each CDR3 is given with its conserved first and last residue. A D gene is named only where the DNA matches it firmly. The size field is filled for only some rows; it gives once, few, many or a size class.

clone_size cdr3_length j_call v_call d_call cdr3_nt cdr3_aa
once 17 TRBJ2-3 TRBV21-1 - TGTGCCAGCGGGACTAGCGGGAGACCGAGGGGTTCAGATACGCAGTATTTT CASGTSGRPRGSDTQYF
once 15 TRBJ2-1 TRBV7-8 TRBD2 TGTGCCTGTCGATCAGCGGGAGCGCGCTACAATGAGCAGTTCTTC CACRSAGARYNEQFF
- 13 TRBJ1-2 TRBV18 - TGTGCCAGCTCACTTGTGGGGAGCTATGGCTACACCTTC CASSLVGSYGYTF
- 15 TRBJ1-2 TRBV7-8 TRBD1 TGTGCCAGCAGCTTAAGATTGGCAGGGGGAGTTGGCTACACCTTC CASSLRLAGGVGYTF
- 14 TRBJ2-7 TRBV5-4 TRBD1 TGTGCCAGCAGCTTGACAGGGGGTACGTACGAGCAGTACTTC CASSLTGGTYEQYF
- 15 TRBJ1-2 TRBV5-6 TRBD1 TGTGCCAGCAGCTCCGGAGGGGGCTACGACTATGGCTACACCTTC CASSSGGGYDYGYTF
- 15 TRBJ2-2 TRBV7-2 TRBD2 TGTGCCAGCAGTTCCCTAGCGGGAGTAACCGGGGAGCTGTTTTTT CASSSLAGVTGELFF
- 16 TRBJ2-1 TRBV19 TRBD2 TGTGCCAGTACTCCTCTCCTAGCGGGGCCCTACAATGAGCAGTTCTTC CASTPLLAGPYNEQFF
few 18 TRBJ1-6 TRBV18 - TGTGCCAGCTCACCCAGGGTCGGAACCCTCCTAATGGATGGAGCCCTCCACTTT CASSPRVGTLLMDGALHF
once 15 TRBJ2-3 TRBV6-2/TRBV6-3 - TGTGCCAGCAGTTACTCTCCGGGGATCACAGATACGCAGTATTTT CASSYSPGITDTQYF
- 14 TRBJ1-6 TRBV19 - TGTGCCAGTAGTCCGGGATCCTATAATTCACCCCTCCACTTT CASSPGSYNSPLHF
once 15 TRBJ2-1 TRBV11-2 TRBD2 TGTGCCAGCAGGCGGGCGAGCGGGGACTACAATGAGCAGTTCTTC CASRRASGDYNEQFF
- 16 TRBJ2-3 TRBV4-1 TRBD2 TGCGCCAGCAGCCAAGACGATAGCGGGAAAGGGGATACGCAGTATTTT CASSQDDSGKGDTQYF
few 12 TRBJ2-1 TRBV11-2 - TGTGCCAGCAGCTTAGTGGCGGATGAGCAGTTCTTC CASSLVADEQFF
- 15 TRBJ2-2 TRBV5-6 - TGTGCCAGCAGCGATCAGGGGTCCAACACCGGGGAGCTGTTTTTT CASSDQGSNTGELFF
- 16 TRBJ2-5 TRBV10-2 TRBD1 TGCGCCAGCAGCGACTTCCGGGACAGCAACCAAGAGACCCAGTACTTC CASSDFRDSNQETQYF
- 15 TRBJ2-3 TRBV5-1 - TGCGCCAGCAGGACCCCAGGGATGCTGACAGATACGCAGTATTTT CASRTPGMLTDTQYF
- 15 TRBJ2-3 TRBV5-1 TRBD2 TGCGCCAGCTGTCCTCGGACTAGCCACACAGATACGCAGTATTTT CASCPRTSHTDTQYF
few 13 TRBJ2-1 TRBV12-3/TRBV12-4 TRBD2 TGTGCCAGCACCTCCGAGCAGCGGGAGGGCTCGTTCTTC CASTSEQREGSFF
- 15 TRBJ2-1 TRBV7-8 TRBD2 TGTGCCAGCAGCTTACCGGGACTAGTAATCGATGAGCAGTTCTTC CASSLPGLVIDEQFF
once 14 TRBJ2-7 TRBV30 TRBD2 TGTGCCTGGAGTAAAGGACTAGGGGACGACGAGCAGTACTTC CAWSKGLGDDEQYF
- 16 TRBJ2-7 TRBV6-1 TRBD2 TGTGCCAGCAGTGAAGCGGGGGGGACTATTCGTCCCGAGCAGTACTTC CASSEAGGTIRPEQYF
- 15 TRBJ2-1 TRBV18 TRBD2 TGTGCCAGCTCACCAGGCGGACTAGCGGGATATGAGCAGTTCTTC CASSPGGLAGYEQFF
- 14 TRBJ1-6 TRBV9 - TGTGCCAGCAGCGCCGGACAGACCCTTCAACCCCTCCACTTT CASSAGQTLQPLHF
- 14 TRBJ1-5 TRBV7-9 - TGTGCCAGCAGCTCAGGGTTTGACAATCAGCCCCAGCATTTT CASSSGFDNQPQHF
few 14 TRBJ1-2 TRBV2 TRBD1 TGTGCCAGCAGTGAGACCGGGACAGACTATGGCTACACCTTC CASSETGTDYGYTF
few 13 TRBJ1-2 TRBV28 - TGTGCCAGCAGTTTTAGACAGAACTATGGCTACACCTTC CASSFRQNYGYTF
- 16 TRBJ2-6 TRBV11-3 - TGTGCCAGCAGCGGAGACGGACTTACTGGGGCCAACGTCCTGACTTTC CASSGDGLTGANVLTF
- 16 TRBJ1-1 TRBV19 - TGTGCCAGTACCGATGGGGCGGCAGGGAAGAACACTGAAGCTTTCTTT CASTDGAAGKNTEAFF
- 12 TRBJ1-6 TRBV6-2/TRBV6-3 - TGTGCCAGCAGCCGACACGATTCACCCCTCCACTTT CASSRHDSPLHF
- 15 TRBJ1-3 TRBV19 TRBD1 TGTGCCAGTAGTATCAAACAGGGGAATGGAAACACCATATATTTT CASSIKQGNGNTIYF
few 14 TRBJ1-4 TRBV18 - TGTGCCAGCTCCCAGGGGAGTCCGGATGAAAAACTGTTTTTT CASSQGSPDEKLFF
- 16 TRBJ2-3 TRBV6-5 TRBD2 TGTGCCAGCAGTTACGGCACTAGCGGGATAGGAGATACGCAGTATTTT CASSYGTSGIGDTQYF
- 14 TRBJ2-3 TRBV5-1 TRBD2 TGCGCCACCACCAGCGGGCTAGCGGGAGATACGCAGTATTTT CATTSGLAGDTQYF
- 16 TRBJ1-3 TRBV4-1 TRBD1 TGCGCCAGCAGCCAAGATTGGACAGGCGGGTCGGACACCATATATTTT CASSQDWTGGSDTIYF
- 15 TRBJ2-7 TRBV4-3 TRBD2 TGCGCCAGCAGCCAAGAAAGCGGGACCCCCTACGAGCAGTACTTC CASSQESGTPYEQYF
few 13 TRBJ2-5 TRBV7-2 - TGTGCCAGCAGCCCCGGACTCCAAGAGACCCAGTACTTC CASSPGLQETQYF
- 14 TRBJ1-1 TRBV28 - TGTGCCAGCAGTCCCCCATCAGGGGTCACTGAAGCTTTCTTT CASSPPSGVTEAFF
few 15 TRBJ2-5 TRBV28 TRBD2 TGTGCCAGCAGCCTAATGAGGACTAGCGGTTCAACCCAGTACTTC CASSLMRTSGSTQYF
- 19 TRBJ1-1 TRBV4-2 TRBD1 TGTGCCAGCAGCCCCAAACAAAATCCCCCGGGACAGGGGCTAACTGAAGCTTTCTTT CASSPKQNPPGQGLTEAFF
- 19 TRBJ2-2 TRBV27 TRBD2 TGTGCCAGCAGTTGGGAGGGGACTAGCGGGACCTCGAACACCGGGGAGCTGTTTTTT CASSWEGTSGTSNTGELFF
- 15 TRBJ2-5 TRBV5-1 TRBD2 TGCGCCAGCACCTCGAACGGGAGGGCCGAAGAGACCCAGTACTTC CASTSNGRAEETQYF
- 16 TRBJ2-7 TRBV7-2 TRBD1 TGTGCCAGCAGCTTAGCGGGACAGGTAGGCTCCTACGAGCAGTACTTC CASSLAGQVGSYEQYF
- 15 TRBJ2-1 TRBV7-3 - TGTGCCAGCAGCTTAACTTCGAGCTCCTACAATGAGCAGTTCTTC CASSLTSSSYNEQFF